These 9 T cell receptor beta chains originate from one sample sequenced in a study of blood T cell repertoires in COVID-19. Here immunoSEQ multiplex PCR was the method, and the copy in TCRdb shows in-frame clones only, minus some. The sample holds around 250,000 clones, around 90% seen once. Sequencing was carried out using PBMCs or T cells enriched from blood (not recorded which). Receptors were obtained from a woman aged 45-65 years who had recovered from COVID-19.

V usage is TRBV3-1 (or the pseudogene TRBV3-2) and J usage is TRBJ1-5, with 8 positions matching TRBD1. V trimming: 4 bases; J trimming: 4 bases; junction bases outside the gene matches: 9. CDR1 and CDR2 from the germline V gene are LGHDT and YNNKEL (reference sequence). The CDR3 has 16 amino acids. CDR3 in amino acids: CASSLATGGRNQPQHF. Here the CDR3 DNA reads TGTGCCAGCAGCCTTGCTACAGGGGGTCGTAATCAGCCCCAGCATTTT.

This chain links TRBV12-3 or TRBV12-4 with TRBJ2-5; weak D call: TRBD1 (5 bases). The V end lost 6 bases, the J end lost 5 bases, and 10 bases lay between the germline ends. The CDR3 has 12 residues. For the CDR3, the DNA is TGTGCCAGCAGCCTACAGGTGGAGACCCAGTACTTC. It specifies CASSLQVETQYF.

This clone was seen a handful of times. This chain links TRBV29-1 with TRBJ1-3; D gene unclear. Germline V gives CDR1 SQVTM, CDR2 ANQGSEA. CDR3 length equals 11 residues. V shed 2 bases and J shed 7 bases, with 6 bases lying between them. The CDR3, as DNA: TGCAGCGTTGAAAGAGGTAACACCATATATTTT. This sequence encodes CSVERGNTIYF.

This clone was counted a single time. This chain links TRBV3-1 (or the pseudogene TRBV3-2) with TRBJ2-1; 7 bases agree with TRBD2. CDR1 and CDR2 (germline): LGHDT, YNNKEL (reference sequence). The CDR3 spans 15 residues. The V segment lost 1 base and the J segment 7 bases; nucleotides outside the gene matches: 7. DNA of the CDR3: TGTGCCAGCAGCCAAGGACTAGCCCCGGAAAATGAGCAGTTCTTC. Translating gives CASSQGLAPENEQFF.

The chain uses TRBV28 and TRBJ1-2; weak D call: TRBD1 (6 bases). The V gene lost 5 bases and the J gene lost 4 bases, with 14 bases spanning the gap. CDR1 and CDR2 from the germline V gene are MDHEN and SYDVKM. The CDR3 spans 14 residues. The CDR3 is CASSPGGQGYGYTF. The CDR3 nucleotides are TGTGCCAGCAGTCCCGGGGGGCAAGGCTATGGCTACACCTTC.

The V call is TRBV2, the J call TRBJ2-7; D not certain. The germline gives CDR1 SNHLY, CDR2 FYNNEI. This CDR3 is built from 13 residues. Trimming left V 2 bases short and J 3 bases short, with 8 bases between. The CDR3 sequence is CASSEIGHYEQYF. Here the CDR3 DNA reads TGTGCCAGCAGTGAAATTGGGCACTACGAGCAGTACTTC. Complete variable domain (other parts from reference TRBV2 and TRBJ2-7): EPEVTQTPSHQVTQMGQEVILRCVPISNHLYFYWYRQILGQKVEFLVSFYNNEISEKSEIFDDQFSVERPDGSNFTLKIRSTKLEDSAMYFCASSEIGHYEQYFGPGTRLTVT.

As concerns this clone: The junction departs from the called germline gene at one end, perhaps through a read error. The chain uses TRBV30 and TRBJ2-7; 12 nucleotides align to TRBD1. The germline V gene encodes CDR1 GTSNPN and CDR2 SVGIG (reference sequence). The CDR3 runs to 14 residues. This CDR3 is CAWRTPGQGAQPSF. CDR3 bases: TGTGCCTGGAGAACTCCGGGACAGGGGGCCCAACCGAGCTTC.

CDR3 residues: CASSLVSAARNYGYTF. DNA of the CDR3: TGCGCCAGCAGCCTCGTCTCCGCGGCCCGTAACTATGGCTACACCTTC. The V and J genes are TRBV4-1 and TRBJ1-2; the D is unclear. With 4 bases removed from V and 1 base from J, the gap between germline ends came to 16 bases. The V gene's germline CDR1 is MGHRA and CDR2 YSYEKL. The CDR3 runs 16 residues.

The CDR3 sequence is CASRGTSGRASYNEQFF. CDR3 nucleotides: TGTGCCAGTAGAGGGACTAGCGGGAGGGCATCCTACAATGAGCAGTTCTTC. This chain uses TRBV19 with TRBJ2-1; TRBD2 matches 16 bases. V was clipped by 6 bases and J by 1 base; unmatched bases: 3. Germline loops: CDR1 LNHDA, CDR2 SQIVND (reference sequence). The CDR3 is made up of 17 amino acids.